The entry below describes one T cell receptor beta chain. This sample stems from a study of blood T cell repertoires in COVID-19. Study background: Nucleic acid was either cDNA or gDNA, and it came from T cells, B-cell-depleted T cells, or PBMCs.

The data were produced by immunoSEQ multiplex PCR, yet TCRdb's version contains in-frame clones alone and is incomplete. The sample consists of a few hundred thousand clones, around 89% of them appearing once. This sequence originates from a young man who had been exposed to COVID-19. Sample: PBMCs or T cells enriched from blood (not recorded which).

CDR3 bases: TGTGCCAGCAGGGGCGGGACAGGGAGGGCTTCACCCCTCCACTTT. Translation gives CASRGGTGRASPLHF. The rearrangement links TRBV2 to TRBJ1-6; TRBD1 agrees at 9 bases. CDR1 is SNHLY, CDR2 FYNNEI, per germline. CDR3 size: 15 residues. V was clipped by 6 bases and J by 9 bases; unmatched bases: 9.